Each of the 7 T cell receptor beta chains below was sequenced from the same sample in a study of T cells in Graves' hyperthyroidism and ophthalmopathy. Amplified regions were TCR beta CDR3 sequences from RNA transcripts. HTBI primers drove first-round RT-PCR of the TCR CDR3. TCRdb fed the multiplex PCR reads into MiXCR, producing one record per CDR3 protein. The profile covers some 490,000 distinct CDR3 sequences, with 15% to 20% appearing a single time and 25% to 30% taken by the ten largest. The sequencing input was blood. The receptor source for this set is a woman aged 25 to 39 with Graves' ophthalmopathy.

This clonotype was seen a handful of times. The V and J genes are TRBV28 and TRBJ2-3; D gene unclear. With 2 bases removed from V and 3 bases from J, the gap between germline ends came to 6 bases. The CDR3 consists of 13 residues. In germline, CDR1 is MDHEN, CDR2 SYDVKM. As DNA, the CDR3 is TGTGCCAGCAGTTTAATCGAGACAGATACGCAGTATTTT. Encoded protein: CASSLIETDTQYF.

This clonotype has more than one count but fewer than ten. The chain carries TRBV19 and TRBJ1-1; 8 bases match TRBD1. This CDR3 comprises 16 residues. The trim removed 10 bases at V and 3 bases at J, leaving 16 bases unmatched. Per the germline V gene, CDR1 is LNHDA and CDR2 is SQIVND (reference sequence). Here the CDR3 DNA reads TGTGCCACCGCGGACAGGGCCAGGCCCCCATACACTGAAGCTTTCTTT. Translation: CATADRARPPYTEAFF.

The V call is TRBV29-1, the J call TRBJ2-2; tentative D call: TRBD2 (5 bases). V lost 0 bases, J lost 2 bases, and 13 bases lay in between. Germline-derived CDR1 and CDR2 are SQVTM and ANQGSEA. The CDR3 loop spans 16 amino acids. This CDR3 is CSVEEGENSNTGELFF. CDR3 DNA sequence: TGCAGCGTTGAAGAGGGAGAAAACAGCAACACCGGGGAGCTGTTTTTT.

This clonotype was counted many times. The chain joins TRBV12-3 or TRBV12-4 to TRBJ1-2; 8 nucleotides agree with TRBD1. The CDR3 extends over 13 amino acids. V shed 5 bases, J shed 8 bases, and the junction held 7 bases outside the gene matches. Here the CDR3 DNA reads TGTGCCAGCAGTAAGACAGGGGCGCGCGGCTACACCTTC. As protein: CASSKTGARGYTF.

The sample holds many counts of this clonotype. The J gene is TRBJ2-7, the V gene TRBV20-1, with 11 positions matching TRBD2. The CDR3 contains 15 residues. Germline-derived CDR1 and CDR2 are DFQATT and SNEGSKA (reference sequence). V lost 0 bases and J lost 3; bases outside the gene matches: 4. The CDR3 protein is CSARDLAGGIYEQYF. The CDR3 nucleotides are TGCAGTGCTAGAGATCTAGCGGGAGGCATCTACGAGCAGTACTTC.

The table lists this clonotype with many counts. The chain has TRBV7-2 and TRBJ2-4; 10 nucleotides match TRBD1. CDR1 is SGHTA and CDR2 is FQGNSA in the germline V gene. The CDR3 is 15 amino acids. The V and J ends lost 5 bases and 9 bases, in that order; junction bases with no gene match: 10. CDR3 sequence: CASSPRQGAVGIQYF. The CDR3 DNA reads as TGTGCCAGCAGCCCTCGACAGGGGGCGGTAGGCATTCAGTACTTC.

The V call is TRBV20-1, the J call TRBJ2-3, with TRBD1 identical over 9 bases. Germline-derived CDR1 and CDR2 are DFQATT and SNEGSKA (reference sequence). CDR3 length equals 13 residues. V dropped 6 bases and J dropped 7; count of bases not matched to a gene: 8. The CDR3 region has the DNA TGCAGTGCCCCAGACAGGGGGGCAAATACGCAGTATTTT. Its translation is CSAPDRGANTQYF.